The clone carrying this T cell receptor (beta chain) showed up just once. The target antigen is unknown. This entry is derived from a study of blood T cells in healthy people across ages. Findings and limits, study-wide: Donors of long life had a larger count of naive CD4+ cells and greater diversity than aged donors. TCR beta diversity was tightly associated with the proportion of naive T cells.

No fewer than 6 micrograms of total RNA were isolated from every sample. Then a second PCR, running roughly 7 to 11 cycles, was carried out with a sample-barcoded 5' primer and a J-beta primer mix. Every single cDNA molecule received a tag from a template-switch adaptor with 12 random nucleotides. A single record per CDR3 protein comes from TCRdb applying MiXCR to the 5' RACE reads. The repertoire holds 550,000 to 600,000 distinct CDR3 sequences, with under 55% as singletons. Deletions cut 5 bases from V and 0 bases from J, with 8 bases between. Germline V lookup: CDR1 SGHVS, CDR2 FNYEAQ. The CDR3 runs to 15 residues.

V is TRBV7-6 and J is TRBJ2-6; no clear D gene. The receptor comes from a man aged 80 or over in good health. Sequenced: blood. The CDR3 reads CASSLHYSGANVLTF. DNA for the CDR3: TGTGCCAGCAGCCTTCATTACTCTGGGGCCAACGTCCTGACTTTC.